This TCR beta chain was sequenced during a study of Ad26.COV2.S vaccination and SARS-CoV-2 variants listed by TCRdb under 2021. Looking at the study overall: TCRbeta repertoire sequencing served as the tool for gauging how specific and how broad the SARS-CoV-2-reactive T cell receptors were following Ad26.COV2.S vaccination. The TCR-sequenced set comprised roughly 30 samples: some 20 Ad26.COV2.S vaccine recipients, 5 placebo recipients and 8 SARS-CoV-2 convalescent individuals.

The CDR3 holds 16 amino acids from the cysteine to the phenylalanine. The read is trimmed to its CDR3 DNA, 48 bases read in frame from base 1. Trimmed from V: 0 bases; trimmed from J: 5 bases; junction bases lacking a gene match: 8. The germline V gene gives CDR1 as KGHSH and CDR2 as LQKENI. With respect to this clone: What this receptor recognizes is not known. Base quality data are lacking; no much larger clone is found one base away.

The immunoSEQ Assay was used to sequence TCRbeta CDR3 regions. After extraction, genomic DNA underwent amplification by bias-controlled multiplex PCR, followed by high-throughput sequencing. For the original study's pipeline: To quantify the absolute abundance of every unique TCRbeta CDR3 region, sequences were collapsed and filtered. T cell fraction was estimated by normalization of TCRbeta template counts to usable DNA, with usable DNA being measured through amplification of reference genes present in all nucleated cells. Repertoire TCRs were annotated as SARS-CoV-2-specific by exact matching of V gene, CDR3 amino acid sequence and J gene to a known reactive TCR set. The reference SARS-CoV-2 TCR set was obtained from MIRA and was filtered for enrichment in COVID-19-positive ImmuneCODE repertoires, whereby public or cross-reactive TCRs were removed. Using the MIRA antigens, annotated TCRs were further analysed by specific ORF or by position within an ORF. Breadth was defined as annotated unique rearrangements over total unique productive rearrangements; depth was the summed frequency of those rearrangements. Group comparisons of TCR breadth used two-sided Wilcoxon rank-sum tests. TCRdb limited this immuneACCESS table to in-frame rearrangements with V and J called. A share of clones is missing; checked studies link under half to unresolved V genes, and the rest is unexplained. V and J calls and clone size follow that table, whereas D and trimming were derived from the DNA. This sample lists about 94,000 clones; less than 85% were detected once. The ten largest clones represent around a sixth of the sample.

Broader findings and caveats from the paper: Spike-specific TCR breadth was higher in Ad26.COV2.S recipients than in placebo recipients (P = 0.0014). According to the authors, total T cell responses may have been underestimated by the TCR breadth and depth analyses. Non-spike TCR breadth was comparable between vaccine and placebo recipients, consistent with the vaccine containing only spike. After vaccination, spike-specific CD8+ and CD4+ T cell responses were reported to show substantial breadth.

The time point label corresponds to: individuals recovered from natural SARS-CoV-2 infection. The receptor comes from a human donor who had recovered from COVID-19. The chain joins TRBV18 to TRBJ2-7, and 9 bases in between align with TRBD1. Sequencing used peripheral blood, obtained after recovery from COVID-19. The CDR3 region reads CASSPPVMDRGHEQYF. Read as DNA, the sequence is TGTGCCAGCTCACCACCGGTAATGGACAGGGGCCACGAGCAGTACTTC.